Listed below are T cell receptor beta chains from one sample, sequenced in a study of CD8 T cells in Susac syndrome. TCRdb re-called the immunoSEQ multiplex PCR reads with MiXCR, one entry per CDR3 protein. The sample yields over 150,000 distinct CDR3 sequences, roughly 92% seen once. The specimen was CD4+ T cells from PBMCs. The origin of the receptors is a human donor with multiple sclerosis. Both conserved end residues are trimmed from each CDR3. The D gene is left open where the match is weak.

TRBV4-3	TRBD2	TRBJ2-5	ASSQGRYTSGNKETQY
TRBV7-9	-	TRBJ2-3	ASSLEGSTDTQY
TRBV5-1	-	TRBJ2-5	ASSLGASSRETQY
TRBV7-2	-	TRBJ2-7	ASSLAQQVYEQY
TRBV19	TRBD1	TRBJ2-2	ASSIGTANTGELF
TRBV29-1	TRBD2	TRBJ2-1	SVEQIIAGVTEQF
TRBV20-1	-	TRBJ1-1	SARVTGNTEAF
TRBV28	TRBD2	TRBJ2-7	ATGLAGGPTYEQY
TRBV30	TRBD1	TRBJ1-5	AWQATGGDQPQH
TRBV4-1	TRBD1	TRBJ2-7	ASSQVGTGSHEQY
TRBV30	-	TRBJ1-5	AWSYSGNQPQH
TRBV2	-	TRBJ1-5	ASSGGSSADQPQH
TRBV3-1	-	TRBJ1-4	ASSPRGTYEKLF
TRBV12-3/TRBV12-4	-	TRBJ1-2	ASSLLGYGYT
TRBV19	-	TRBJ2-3	ASRGGASTDTQY
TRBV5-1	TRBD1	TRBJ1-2	ASSFPGTGGLLYT
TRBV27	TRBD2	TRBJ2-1	ASSRRPGTSGGAYNEQF
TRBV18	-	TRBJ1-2	ASSPGEDNYGYT
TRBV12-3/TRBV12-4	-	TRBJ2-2	ASSVNPPGELF
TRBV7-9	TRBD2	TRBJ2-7	ASSKGTSYAYEQY
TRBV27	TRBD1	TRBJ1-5	ASSSGTGRNQPQH
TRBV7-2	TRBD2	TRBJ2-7	ASSLIAGGGSEQY
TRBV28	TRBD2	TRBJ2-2	ASSGGGTGELF
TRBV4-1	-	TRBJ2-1	ASSQRGGTPPYNEQF
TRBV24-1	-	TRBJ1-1	ATSDPGGDEAEAF
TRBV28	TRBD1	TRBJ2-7	ASSPRQGDNSEQY